Below, one T cell receptor (beta chain) is given with its context. What it binds is unknown. The sample originates from a study of beta chain features in type 1 diabetes. Expressed TCRB transcripts got sequenced, as all isolated RNA was reverse transcribed. The method was immunoSEQ multiplex PCR; TCRdb's version includes in-frame clones alone and lacks a portion of them. The sample records around 280,000 clones, 15% being singletons. Overall study results and limits: Type 1 diabetes patients had fewer VDJ junction insertions and more deletions. Researchers report that Type 1 diabetes patients had moderately but significantly shorter TCRB CDR3s across all four CD4+ subsets.

This CDR3 spans 14 amino acids. Germline trimming cut 4 bases from V and 6 bases from J; bases unmatched to any gene: 6. Germline V lookup: CDR1 SGHDN, CDR2 FVKESK. The chain combines TRBV14 with TRBJ2-7, with 10 nucleotides matching TRBD1. This TCR derives from a young man with type 1 diabetes. The sample was naive CD4+ T cells from blood. The CDR3: CASSLRDRGPEQYF. CDR3 coding DNA: TGTGCCAGCAGCCTCCGGGACAGGGGCCCCGAGCAGTACTTC.